One sample yielded the 23 T cell receptor beta chains listed below, sequenced in a study of T cell changes during pregnancy in multiple sclerosis (dated by TCRdb to between 2019 and 2020). Library construction relied on the immunoSEQ multiplex PCR assay. The clones in this table, taken by TCRdb from immuneACCESS, are in-frame only. Not every clone is retained; where verified, under half of the shortfall comes from an unresolved V gene, and the cause of the rest is unknown. Here the sample has some 130,000 clones; around 97% occur a single time. Around 0.46% of the sample comes from the top ten. The source was peripheral blood, collected after pregnancy. All receptors derive from a female donor with multiple sclerosis, enrolled in a pregnancy study.

This sequence joins TRBV27 and TRBJ2-7; 10 bases align to TRBD1. Losses at the gene ends were 6 bases for V and 2 bases for J; bases not matched to a gene: 4. This CDR3 comprises 14 residues. Germline loops: CDR1 MNHEY, CDR2 SMNVEV (reference sequence). The chain's CDR3 is CASRPGTGAYEQYF. CDR3 coding DNA: TGTGCCAGCAGACCAGGGACAGGGGCCTACGAGCAGTACTTC.

Written as DNA, the CDR3 is TGTGCCAGCAGTTATTCAGGCCAGCAGTACTTC. It encodes CASSYSGQQYF. The V and J genes are TRBV27 and TRBJ2-7; D gene ambiguous. CDR1 is MNHEY, CDR2 SMNVEV, per germline (reference sequence). V was shortened by 4 bases and J by 8 bases, with 9 bases between the two germline ends. CDR3 size: 11 residues.

In this sample, this clone turned up once. Mismatch with germline at one junction end may stem from a read error. The V and J genes are TRBV28 and TRBJ1-4; D perhaps matches TRBD1 (6 bases). The germline V gene has CDR1 MDHEN and CDR2 SYDVKM. This CDR3 has 13 residues. CDR3 nucleotide sequence: TGTGCCAGCAGTTTAATAGGGGGTCAGGTTTATGTTTTT. This gives the protein CASSLIGGQVYVF.

The CDR3 DNA reads as TGCGCCAGCAGCCAAGCTGGGACTCCCGACTACGAGCAGTACTTC. Residues: CASSQAGTPDYEQYF. The chain employs TRBV4-1 and TRBJ2-7, with D maybe TRBD2 (6 bases). V lost 1 base, J lost 3 bases, and 13 bases lay in between. This CDR3 spans 15 amino acids. Looked up from germline, CDR1 is MGHRA and CDR2 is YSYEKL.

This chain joins TRBV5-6 and TRBJ2-5, with 11 bases identical to TRBD2. The trim removed 5 bases at V and 2 bases at J, leaving 2 bases unmatched. Germline V gene sequence: CDR1 SGHDT, CDR2 YYEEEE. The CDR3 sequence is 14 residues long. The CDR3 DNA follows: TGTGCCAGCAGGTCTAGCGGGGGGCAAGAGACCCAGTACTTC. As protein: CASRSSGGQETQYF.

The V gene is TRBV6-1, the J gene TRBJ2-1; TRBD1 matches at 9 bases. CDR1 is MNHNS and CDR2 is SASEGT in the germline V gene. CDR3 length: 15 residues. With V trimmed by 8 bases and J by 5 bases, 10 bases remained unmatched. CDR3 coding DNA: TGTGCCAGCTACCCCGGGACAGGGATGAACAATGAGCAGTTCTTC. This encodes CASYPGTGMNNEQFF.

V usage is TRBV5-4 and J usage is TRBJ1-3; D gene ambiguous. This CDR3 has 14 residues. CDR1 is SGHNT, CDR2 YYREEE, per germline (reference sequence). V shed 4 bases and J shed 4 bases, with 12 bases lying between them. CDR3 coding DNA: TGTGCCAGCAGCGCCCCAGAATCCGGAAACACCATATATTTT. This encodes CASSAPESGNTIYF.

The chain has TRBV27 and TRBJ1-1; possible D gene TRBD1, 6 bases. The length of the CDR3 is 13 residues. Trimming took off 8 bases at V and 4 bases at J, with 14 bases between the two ends. Germline assignment: CDR1 MNHEY and CDR2 SMNVEV (reference sequence). The CDR3 DNA is TGTGCCAGCTCGGGGGGCGAGAGCACTGAAGCTTTCTTT. Translating gives CASSGGESTEAFF.

This chain uses TRBV5-1 with TRBJ1-3; D not certain. This CDR3 spans 15 amino acids. The ends were cut back, 6 bases at V and 0 bases at J, with 13 bases in the middle. Germline values: CDR1 SGHRS, CDR2 YFSETQ. The CDR3 sequence is CASTQTGNSGNTIYF. For the CDR3, the DNA is TGCGCCAGCACCCAGACCGGGAACTCTGGAAACACCATATATTTT.

This clone was seen just once. V usage is TRBV27 and J usage is TRBJ2-1; D possibly corresponds to TRBD1 (5 bases). CDR3 length equals 14 residues. V was cut by 5 bases and J by 7 bases, with 15 bases left in between. The V gene's germline CDR1 is MNHEY and CDR2 SMNVEV (reference sequence). The CDR3 sequence: CASSPTAVLNEQFF. In nucleotides, the CDR3 is TGTGCCAGCAGTCCGACAGCCGTGTTGAATGAGCAGTTCTTC.

Here the CDR3 DNA reads TGTGCCAGCAGCTTAGCCGGACAGGGTACGCCCTACGAGCAGTACTTC. It is translated as CASSLAGQGTPYEQYF. V is TRBV7-2 and J is TRBJ2-7, with 8 bases identical to TRBD1. The CDR3 has 16 residues. V dropped 0 bases and J dropped 2; count of bases not matched to a gene: 6. Germline CDR1 SGHTA, CDR2 FQGNSA. The full variable domain, completed using reference TRBV7-2 and TRBJ2-7, is GAGVSQSPSNKVTEKGKDVELRCDPISGHTALYWYRQSLGQGLEFLIYFQGNSAPDKSGLPSDRFSAERTGGSVSTLTIQRTQQEDSAVYLCASSLAGQGTPYEQYFGPGTRLTVT.

The chain carries TRBV9 and TRBJ2-1; 10 positions agree with TRBD2. Germline V lookup: CDR1 SGDLS, CDR2 YYNGEE. The CDR3 spans 15 residues. V lost 3 bases, J lost 3 bases, and 3 bases stayed unmatched. CDR3 residues: CASSGASGSYNEQFF. The CDR3 coding sequence is TGTGCCAGCAGCGGAGCTAGCGGGAGCTACAATGAGCAGTTCTTC.

The CDR3 coding sequence is TGCAGCGCAGCGGGCCTCTCGTACGAGCAGTACTTC. Encoded protein: CSAAGLSYEQYF. The chain is built from TRBV29-1 and TRBJ2-7, with D possibly matching TRBD2 (6 bases). This CDR3 is built from 12 residues. CDR1 is SQVTM, CDR2 ANQGSEA, per germline. The V gene lost 7 bases and the J gene lost 4 bases, with 14 bases spanning the gap.

The chain has TRBV7-9 and TRBJ2-7, with a weak D call TRBD2 (6 bases). Germline lookup yields CDR1 SEHNR and CDR2 FQNEAQ (reference sequence). Trimming shortened V by 5 bases and J by 6 bases, and 17 bases separated the two germline ends. This CDR3 comprises 14 residues. As DNA, the CDR3 is TGTGCCAGCAGCCCCGAACGGGAGATTCTCGAGCAGTACTTC. Protein: CASSPEREILEQYF.

J is TRBJ2-3 and V is TRBV19; 8 bases are shared with TRBD1. The junction had 6 bases not matched to a gene; V was cut back by 6 bases and J by 1 base. Germline V lookup: CDR1 LNHDA, CDR2 SQIVND (reference sequence). The CDR3 is made up of 15 amino acids. CDR3 protein: CASSLRGPGTDTQYF. The DNA for the CDR3 is TGTGCCAGTAGCCTCAGGGGGCCGGGCACAGATACGCAGTATTTT.

This clone was counted once. The chain is built from TRBV5-1 and TRBJ2-5; the match to TRBD2 covers 7 bases. V shed 0 bases and J 4 bases; nucleotides not matched to a gene: 12. Per germline, CDR1 SGHRS and CDR2 YFSETQ. CDR3 length: 17 residues. The CDR3 coding sequence is TGCGCCAGCAGCTTGGGGGGGGGTTTAGGATCCCCAGAGACCCAGTACTTC. The encoded protein is CASSLGGGLGSPETQYF.

This sequence joins TRBV28 and TRBJ1-5; maybe TRBD1 (6 bases). The CDR3 is 14 residues long. Germline V gives CDR1 MDHEN, CDR2 SYDVKM. V was trimmed by 10 bases and J by 3 bases, leaving 16 bases between them. CDR3 bases: TGTGCCATCGAGTTATCAGGGGTCAATCAGCCCCAGCATTTT. This sequence encodes CAIELSGVNQPQHF. The whole variable domain, filled in from reference TRBV28 and TRBJ1-5, reads DVKVTQSSRYLVKRTGEKVFLECVQDMDHENMFWYRQDPGLGLRLIYFSYDVKMKEKGDIPEGYSVSREKKERFSLILESASTNQTSMYLCAIELSGVNQPQHFGDGTRLSIL.

This chain joins TRBV2 and TRBJ2-5; 10 bases agree with TRBD2. After removal of 4 bases from V and 5 bases from J, the junction contained 4 bases not matched to a gene. This CDR3 region has 14 residues. Germline V gene data show CDR1 as SNHLY and CDR2 as FYNNEI. CDR3: CASSVGLAIETQYF. In nucleotides, the CDR3 is TGTGCCAGCAGTGTGGGACTAGCGATTGAGACCCAGTACTTC.

V is TRBV28 and J is TRBJ1-1; 7 bases map to TRBD1. V lost 3 bases and J lost 5; bases outside the gene matches: 3. CDR1 is MDHEN, CDR2 SYDVKM, per germline. The CDR3 runs to 13 residues. The CDR3, as DNA: TGTGCCAGCAGTTTCTACAGGGGTACTGAAGCTTTCTTT. Protein: CASSFYRGTEAFF.

CDR3: CASSLAQGQGAREQYF. CDR3 coding DNA: TGCGCCAGCAGCTTGGCCCAGGGACAGGGGGCAAGGGAGCAGTACTTC. The rearrangement uses TRBV5-1 and TRBJ2-7; the match to TRBD1 covers 12 bases. Per the germline V gene, CDR1 is SGHRS and CDR2 is YFSETQ. CDR3 length equals 16 residues. The V gene end was trimmed by 0 bases and the J gene end by 7 bases; junction bases not matched to a gene: 8.

The chain recombines TRBV7-9 with TRBJ2-7; the match to TRBD1 covers 8 bases. Per the germline V gene, CDR1 is SEHNR and CDR2 is FQNEAQ (reference sequence). Unmatched junction bases numbered 4, after V lost 4 bases and J lost 2 bases. This CDR3 comprises 14 residues. CDR3 sequence: CASSYQGAAYEQYF. The CDR3 DNA is TGTGCCAGCAGCTATCAGGGGGCCGCCTACGAGCAGTACTTC.

The chain is built from TRBV27 and TRBJ1-2; D is unresolved. Trimming removed 3 bases from V and 8 bases from J, with 16 bases in between. In germline, CDR1 is MNHEY, CDR2 SMNVEV (reference sequence). The CDR3 consists of 14 residues. As DNA, the CDR3 is TGTGCCAGCAGTTTCCGGGTAGATAGTCGAGGCTACACCTTC. The encoded protein is CASSFRVDSRGYTF.

The rearrangement links TRBV29-1 to TRBJ2-5, with a weak D call TRBD2 (6 bases). Germline CDR1 is SQVTM and CDR2 is ANQGSEA. Trimming took off 7 bases at V and 3 bases at J, with 24 bases between the two ends. This CDR3 contains 16 residues. The CDR3 coding sequence is TGCAGCGCTGCGGGGTACGGGACTCCCGGAAAAGAGACCCAGTACTTC. Its protein is CSAAGYGTPGKETQYF.